This T cell receptor beta chain was documented in a study of shared clonotypes between healthy human individuals. Naive CD8 cells, CD45RO-negative and positively selected for CCR7, excluded terminally differentiated effector memory CD45RA+ cells. Study donors comprised healthy, HIV-negative adults devoid of recent acute infection or vaccination. As handled by the study authors: ImmunoSEQ sequences covered only the junction and lacked quality scores; filtering therefore differed. Repertoires were generated with immunoSEQ multiplex PCR, while TCRdb's copy carries only in-frame clones and drops some. V and J calls plus clone size are reproduced from that table; the DNA served to infer D and trimming. Of some 2 million clones in the sample, approximately 94% were seen once. As to this clone: Antigen specificity is unknown.

Whole-study results and caveats: Naive subsets generally exceeded memory subsets in estimated richness. In the sorted subsets, rarefaction showed sequencing was incomplete despite large depth.

Unmatched junction bases numbered 13, after V lost 8 bases and J lost 4 bases. CDR1 is KGHSH, CDR2 LQKENI, per germline. The CDR3 sequence is 15 residues long. Sequencing used naive CD8+ T cells sorted from blood. This TCR was sampled from a man between 18 and 35 years old in good health. The V gene is TRBV18, the J gene TRBJ1-1, with 7 positions matching TRBD1. CDR3 sequence (DNA): TGTGCCAGCGGTAAGGGAGGGGGCATATCCACTGAAGCTTTCTTT. It specifies CASGKGGGISTEAFF. The variable domain in full, completed from reference TRBV18 and TRBJ1-1, reads NAGVMQNPRHLVRRRGQEARLRCSPMKGHSHVYWYRQLPEEGLKFMVYLQKENIIDESGMPKERFSAEFPKEGPSILRIQQVVRGDSAAYFCASGKGGGISTEAFFGQGTRLTVV.